Listed below are T cell receptor beta chains from one sample, sequenced in a study of cytomegalovirus exposure and HLA in healthy donors. Assay: immunoSEQ multiplex PCR; the TCRdb copy retains only in-frame clones and omits some. The sample includes some 110,000 clones, around 80% of them seen just once. Sequencing used PBMCs. The receptor source for this set is a man younger than 30 in good health and CMV-seronegative. The CDR3 runs from the conserved cysteine through the conserved F or W. D genes are given only for firm matches. Rows may omit the clone size; those that give it use once, few, many or a size class.

V gene	clone size	D gene	J gene	CDR3 protein	CDR3 DNA
TRBV7-9	.	TRBD2	TRBJ2-1	CASSLEGGSGRNEQFF	TGTGCCAGCAGCTTAGAGGGCGGTAGCGGGAGGAATGAGCAGTTCTTC
TRBV7-8	once	TRBD1	TRBJ2-1	CASSSSQLSDRGYNEQFF	TGTGCCAGCAGCTCCTCCCAGCTCTCCGACAGGGGGTACAATGAGCAGTTCTTC
TRBV27	.	.	TRBJ1-5	CASRRGNQPQHF	TGTGCCAGCAGGCGGGGGAATCAGCCCCAGCATTTT
TRBV4-3	few	.	TRBJ1-4	CASTSKFKFLGEKLFF	TGCGCCAGCACCTCCAAATTTAAATTTTTGGGCGAAAAACTGTTTTTT
TRBV14	.	.	TRBJ2-1	CASSLTGTAPYNEQFF	TGTGCCAGCAGCCTCACCGGGACTGCCCCTTACAATGAGCAGTTCTTC
TRBV2	.	.	TRBJ1-2	CASSFNRVPRFGTF	TGTGCCAGCAGCTTTAATCGTGTACCGCGGTTCGGCACCTTC
TRBV7-2	.	.	TRBJ1-2	CASSLSLVSDGYTF	TGTGCCAGCAGCTTAAGCCTGGTTTCGGATGGCTACACCTTC
TRBV11-3	.	TRBD1	TRBJ2-3	CASSPRQGRPDTQYF	TGTGCCAGCAGCCCGAGACAGGGGCGCCCAGATACGCAGTATTTT
TRBV10-1	.	.	TRBJ1-1	CASSENPGTEAFF	TGCGCCAGCAGTGAGAACCCCGGTACTGAAGCTTTCTTT
TRBV29-1	.	TRBD2	TRBJ2-3	CSVGLTSTDTQYF	TGCAGCGTGGGACTAACAAGCACAGATACGCAGTATTTT
TRBV15	.	TRBD1	TRBJ1-1	CATSRAVGTGNTEAFF	TGTGCCACCAGCAGAGCAGTCGGGACAGGGAACACTGAAGCTTTCTTT
TRBV15	once	TRBD2	TRBJ2-7	CATSRGGEDNYEQYF	TGTGCCACCAGCAGGGGGGGGGAGGACAACTACGAGCAGTACTTC
TRBV4-3	.	.	TRBJ1-1	CASSQGGLGSGPEAFF	TGCGCCAGCAGCCAAGGTGGTTTGGGTTCAGGGCCTGAAGCTTTCTTT
TRBV7-6	few	.	TRBJ1-1	CASSSFGRETEAFF	TGTGCCAGCAGCTCCTTTGGCCGGGAGACTGAAGCTTTCTTT
TRBV5-1	.	.	TRBJ1-2	CASSSFGLGTGYGYTF	TGCGCCAGCAGCTCGTTCGGACTCGGCACGGGCTATGGCTACACCTTC
TRBV6-8	.	TRBD2	TRBJ2-5	CASSSTGLAGDNRETQYF	TGTGCCAGCAGTTCCACGGGACTAGCGGGAGATAATAGGGAGACCCAGTACTTC
TRBV12-2	.	.	TRBJ2-3	CASREYREKGTDTQYF	TGTGCAAGTCGCGAATACAGGGAAAAGGGGACAGATACGCAGTATTTT
TRBV7-9	.	TRBD2	TRBJ2-1	CASSLGLADNNEQFF	TGTGCCAGCAGCTTAGGACTAGCGGATAACAATGAGCAGTTCTTC
TRBV19	.	.	TRBJ1-1	CASKGVGVNTEAFF	TGTGCCAGTAAAGGGGTTGGAGTGAACACTGAAGCTTTCTTT
TRBV5-1	.	TRBD2	TRBJ2-7	CASSPPSGRASAYEQYF	TGCGCCAGCAGCCCCCCTAGCGGGAGGGCCAGCGCCTACGAGCAGTACTTC
TRBV7-9	.	TRBD2	TRBJ2-1	CASSLSGSSYNEQFF	TGTGCCAGCAGCTTAAGCGGGAGCTCCTACAATGAGCAGTTCTTC
TRBV9	.	TRBD2	TRBJ2-1	CASSVGLADYNEQFF	TGTGCCAGCAGCGTGGGACTAGCGGATTACAATGAGCAGTTCTTC
TRBV15	.	.	TRBJ2-1	CATYGGEDYNEQFF	TGTGCCACCTACGGCGGTGAGGACTACAATGAGCAGTTCTTC
TRBV27	once	TRBD2	TRBJ2-1	CASSFLTSGAYNEQFF	TGTGCCAGCAGTTTTTTGACTAGCGGTGCCTACAATGAGCAGTTCTTC
TRBV7-9	few	.	TRBJ1-1	CASSLRGNTEAFF	TGTGCCAGCAGCTTACGGGGGAACACTGAAGCTTTCTTT
TRBV6-6	.	.	TRBJ2-3	CASSYGADRTDTQYF	TGTGCCAGCAGTTACGGGGCGGACCGCACAGATACGCAGTATTTT
TRBV30	few	.	TRBJ2-5	CAGAAEQETQYF	TGTGCCGGAGCAGCGGAGCAAGAGACCCAGTACTTC
TRBV7-2	.	TRBD1	TRBJ1-5	CASSRNRGHNQPQHF	TGTGCCAGCAGCCGTAACAGGGGGCACAATCAGCCCCAGCATTTT
TRBV5-6	.	TRBD2	TRBJ2-7	CASSGGGYEQYF	TGTGCCAGCAGCGGGGGGGGGTACGAGCAGTACTTC
TRBV4-3	.	TRBD1	TRBJ1-2	CASSQDDRGVYGYTF	TGCGCCAGCAGCCAAGATGACAGGGGGGTCTATGGCTACACCTTC
TRBV27	.	TRBD1	TRBJ1-2	CASSSGQGWGLWAYGYTF	TGTGCCAGCAGTTCCGGACAGGGATGGGGCCTTTGGGCCTATGGCTACACCTTC